This section outlines one TCR beta chain sequence together with its context. The data derive from a study of blood T cell repertoires in COVID-19. On the study more broadly: Samples taken during acute and convalescent COVID-19 were collected in the United States, Italy and Spain. In each case, the material was cDNA or gDNA derived from T cells, B-cell-depleted T cells, or PBMCs.

This CDR3 is built from 16 residues. Germline V CDR1 and CDR2: SQVTM, ANQGSEA. Unmatched junction bases numbered 19, after V lost 6 bases and J lost 6 bases. Authors' analysis steps: Researchers report that nucleated cell counts were estimated from reference gene primer amplification. Assay used: immunoSEQ multiplex PCR; TCRdb lists only in-frame clones, some missing. From that table come the V and J calls and clone size; the DNA was used to work out D and trimming. This sample has 200,000 to 300,000 clones, with 82% found just once. The V call is TRBV29-1, the J call TRBJ2-7; 8 bases line up with TRBD1. The receptor's source is a woman in her seventies with acute or convalescent COVID-19. Sequenced material: peripheral blood. The CDR3 coding sequence is TGCAGCGTGAGACCATTTGACAGGGGACTCCCCGGCGAGCAGTACTTC. It codes for CSVRPFDRGLPGEQYF.